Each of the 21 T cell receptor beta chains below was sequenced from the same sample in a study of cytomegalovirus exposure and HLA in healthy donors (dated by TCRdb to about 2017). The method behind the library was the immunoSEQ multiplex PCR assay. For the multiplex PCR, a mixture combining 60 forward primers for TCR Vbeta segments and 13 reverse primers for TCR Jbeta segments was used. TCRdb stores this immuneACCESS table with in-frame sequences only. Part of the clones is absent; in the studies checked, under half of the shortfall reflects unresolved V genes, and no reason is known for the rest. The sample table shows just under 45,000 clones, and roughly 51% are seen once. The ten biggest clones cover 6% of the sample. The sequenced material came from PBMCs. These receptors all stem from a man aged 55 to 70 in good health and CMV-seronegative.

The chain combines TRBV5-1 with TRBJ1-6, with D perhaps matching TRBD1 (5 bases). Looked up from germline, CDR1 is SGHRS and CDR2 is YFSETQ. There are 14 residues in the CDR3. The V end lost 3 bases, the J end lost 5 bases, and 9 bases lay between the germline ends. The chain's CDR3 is CASSSGVNNSPLHF. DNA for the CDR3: TGCGCCAGCAGCTCGGGGGTAAATAATTCACCCCTCCACTTT.

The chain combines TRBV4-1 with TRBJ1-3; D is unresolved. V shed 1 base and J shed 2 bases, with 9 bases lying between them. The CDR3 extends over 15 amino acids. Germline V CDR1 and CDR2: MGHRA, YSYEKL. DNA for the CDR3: TGCGCCAGCAGCCAAGGGACTTCCCCTGGAAACACCATATATTTT. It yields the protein CASSQGTSPGNTIYF.

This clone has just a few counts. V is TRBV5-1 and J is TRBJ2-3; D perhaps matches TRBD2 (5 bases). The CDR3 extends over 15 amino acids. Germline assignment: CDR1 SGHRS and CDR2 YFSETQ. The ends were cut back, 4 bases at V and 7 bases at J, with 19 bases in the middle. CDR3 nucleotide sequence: TGCGCCAGCAGCCCGGCGGTTGCCACCGGGAATACGCAGTATTTT. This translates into CASSPAVATGNTQYF. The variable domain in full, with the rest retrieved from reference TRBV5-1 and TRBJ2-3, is KAGVTQTPRYLIKTRGQQVTLSCSPISGHRSVSWYQQTPGQGLQFLFEYFSETQRNKGNFPGRFSGRQFSNSRSEMNVSTLELGDSALYLCASSPAVATGNTQYFGPGTRLTVL.

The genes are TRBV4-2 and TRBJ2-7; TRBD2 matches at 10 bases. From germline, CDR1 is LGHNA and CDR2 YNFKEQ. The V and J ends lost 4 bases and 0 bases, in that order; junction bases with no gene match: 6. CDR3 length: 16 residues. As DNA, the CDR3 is TGTGCCAGCAGCCCGGGAGGGACTAGCGACTCCTACGAGCAGTACTTC. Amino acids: CASSPGGTSDSYEQYF.

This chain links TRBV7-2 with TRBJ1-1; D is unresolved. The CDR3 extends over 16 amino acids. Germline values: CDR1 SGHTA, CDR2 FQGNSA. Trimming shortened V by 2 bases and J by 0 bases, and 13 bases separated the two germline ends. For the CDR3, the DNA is TGTGCCAGCAGCTTATGGGCTCCCTCCATGAACACTGAAGCTTTCTTT. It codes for CASSLWAPSMNTEAFF.

The DNA for the CDR3 is TGTGCCAGCAGCGTGGAGCTGACTCTTAGCCAGGAAGCTTTCTTT. Amino acids: CASSVELTLSQEAFF. The J gene is TRBJ1-1, the V gene TRBV9; D unresolved. The CDR3 sequence is 15 residues long. Germline V gene sequence: CDR1 SGDLS, CDR2 YYNGEE. V lost 2 bases, J lost 8 bases, and 19 bases lay in between.

The CDR3 DNA reads TGTGCCAGCAGCCCTCGAGGTAGCCCGAGCTCCTACAATGAGCAGTTCTTC. It specifies CASSPRGSPSSYNEQFF. The chain combines TRBV7-9 with TRBJ2-1; the D is unclear. V was cut by 5 bases and J by 0 bases, with 17 bases left in between. The CDR3 covers 17 residues. Germline V gene sequence: CDR1 SEHNR, CDR2 FQNEAQ (reference sequence).

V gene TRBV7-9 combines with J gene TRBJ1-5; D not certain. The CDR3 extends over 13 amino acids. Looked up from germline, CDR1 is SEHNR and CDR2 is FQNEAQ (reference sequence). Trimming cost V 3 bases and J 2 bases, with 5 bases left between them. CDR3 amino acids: CASSFQGNQPQHF. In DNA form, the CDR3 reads TGTGCCAGCAGCTTCCAGGGCAATCAGCCCCAGCATTTT.

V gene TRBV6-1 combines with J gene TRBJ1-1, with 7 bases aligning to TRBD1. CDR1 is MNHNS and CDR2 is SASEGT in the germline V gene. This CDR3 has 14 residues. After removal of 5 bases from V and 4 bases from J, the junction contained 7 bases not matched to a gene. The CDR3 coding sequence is TGTGCCAGCAGTAGAATGGGGACAGCCACTGAAGCTTTCTTT. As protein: CASSRMGTATEAFF.

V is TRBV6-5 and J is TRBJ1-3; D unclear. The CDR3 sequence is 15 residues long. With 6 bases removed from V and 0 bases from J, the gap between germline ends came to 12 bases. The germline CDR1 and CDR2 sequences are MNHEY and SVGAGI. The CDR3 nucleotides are TGTGCCAGCAGACGCCCCGGGAGCTCTGGAAACACCATATATTTT. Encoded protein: CASRRPGSSGNTIYF.

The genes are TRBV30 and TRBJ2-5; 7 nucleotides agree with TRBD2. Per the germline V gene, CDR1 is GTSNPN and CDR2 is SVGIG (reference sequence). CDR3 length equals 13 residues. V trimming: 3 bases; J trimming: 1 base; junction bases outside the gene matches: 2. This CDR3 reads CAWRSSGQETQYF. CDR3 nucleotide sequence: TGTGCCTGGAGATCTAGCGGCCAAGAGACCCAGTACTTC.

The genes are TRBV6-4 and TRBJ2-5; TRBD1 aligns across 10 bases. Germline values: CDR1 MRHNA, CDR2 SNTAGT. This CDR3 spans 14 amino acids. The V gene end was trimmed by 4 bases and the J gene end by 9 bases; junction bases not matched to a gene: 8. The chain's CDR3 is CASSVTGGDGAQYF. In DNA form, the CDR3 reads TGTGCCAGCAGTGTGACAGGGGGCGATGGGGCCCAGTACTTC.

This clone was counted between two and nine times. The CDR3 region is CASLDDRGSEKLFF. The CDR3 region has the DNA TGTGCCAGCCTCGACGACAGGGGAAGTGAAAAACTGTTTTTT. The J gene is TRBJ1-4, the V gene TRBV6-1, with TRBD1 matching 8 bases. Germline-derived CDR1 and CDR2 are MNHNS and SASEGT. The V gene end was trimmed by 8 bases and the J gene end by 7 bases; junction bases not matched to a gene: 9. CDR3 size: 14 residues.

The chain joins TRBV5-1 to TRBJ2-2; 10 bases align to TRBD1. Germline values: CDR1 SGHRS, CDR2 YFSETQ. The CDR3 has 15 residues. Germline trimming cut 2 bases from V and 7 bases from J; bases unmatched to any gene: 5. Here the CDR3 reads CASSLRDRGGGELFF. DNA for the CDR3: TGCGCCAGCAGCTTACGGGACAGGGGAGGCGGGGAGCTGTTTTTT.

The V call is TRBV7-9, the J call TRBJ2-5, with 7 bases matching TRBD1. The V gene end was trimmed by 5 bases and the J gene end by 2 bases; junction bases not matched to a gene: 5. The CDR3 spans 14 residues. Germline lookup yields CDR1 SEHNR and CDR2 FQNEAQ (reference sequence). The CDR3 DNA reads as TGTGCCAGCAGCCCCTGGGGACAGCAAGAGACCCAGTACTTC. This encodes CASSPWGQQETQYF.

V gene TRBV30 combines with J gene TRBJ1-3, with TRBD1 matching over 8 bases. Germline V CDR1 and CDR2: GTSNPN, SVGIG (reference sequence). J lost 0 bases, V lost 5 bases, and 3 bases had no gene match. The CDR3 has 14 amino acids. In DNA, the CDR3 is TGTGCCTGGGGACAGGGACCCTCTGGAAACACCATATATTTT. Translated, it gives CAWGQGPSGNTIYF. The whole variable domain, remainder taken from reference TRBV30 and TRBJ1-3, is SQTIHQWPATLVQPVGSPLSLECTVEGTSNPNLYWYRQAAGRGLQLLFYSVGIGQISSEVPQNLSASRPQDRQFILSSKKLLLSDSGFYLCAWGQGPSGNTIYFGEGSWLTVV.

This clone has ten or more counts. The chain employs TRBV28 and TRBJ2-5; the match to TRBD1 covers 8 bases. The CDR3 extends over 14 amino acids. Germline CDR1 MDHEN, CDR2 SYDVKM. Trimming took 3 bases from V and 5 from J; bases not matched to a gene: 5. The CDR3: CASSFRGLMETQYF. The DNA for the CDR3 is TGTGCCAGCAGTTTCAGGGGGCTAATGGAGACCCAGTACTTC.

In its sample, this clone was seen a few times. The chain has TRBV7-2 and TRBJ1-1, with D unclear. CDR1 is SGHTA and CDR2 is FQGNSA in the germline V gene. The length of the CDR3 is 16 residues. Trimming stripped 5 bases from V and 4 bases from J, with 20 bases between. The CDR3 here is CASSLHPPFGGTEAFF. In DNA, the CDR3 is TGTGCCAGCAGCCTTCACCCCCCCTTTGGAGGCACTGAAGCTTTCTTT.

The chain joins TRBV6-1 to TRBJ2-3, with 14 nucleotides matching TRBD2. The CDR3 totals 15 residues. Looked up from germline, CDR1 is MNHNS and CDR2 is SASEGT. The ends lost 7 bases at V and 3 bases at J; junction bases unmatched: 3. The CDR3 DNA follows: TGTGCCAGCACGCGGACTAGCGGGAGGACAGATACGCAGTATTTT. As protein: CASTRTSGRTDTQYF.

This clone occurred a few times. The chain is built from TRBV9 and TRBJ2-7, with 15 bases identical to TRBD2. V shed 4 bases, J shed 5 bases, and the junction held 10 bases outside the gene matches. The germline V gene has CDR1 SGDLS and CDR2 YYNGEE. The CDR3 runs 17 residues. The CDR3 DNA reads TGTGCCAGCAGCCCCGGACTAGCGGGAGGGCCGCTAAACGAGCAGTACTTC. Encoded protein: CASSPGLAGGPLNEQYF. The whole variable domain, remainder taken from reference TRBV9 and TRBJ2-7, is DSGVTQTPKHLITATGQRVTLRCSPRSGDLSVYWYQQSLDQGLQFLIQYYNGEERAKGNILERFSAQQFPDLHSELNLSSLELGDSALYFCASSPGLAGGPLNEQYFGPGTRLTVT.

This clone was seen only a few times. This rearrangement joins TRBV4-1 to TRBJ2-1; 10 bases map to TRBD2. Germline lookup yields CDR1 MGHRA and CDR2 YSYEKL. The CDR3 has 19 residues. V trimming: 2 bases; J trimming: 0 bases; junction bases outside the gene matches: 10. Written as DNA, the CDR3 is TGCGCCAGCAGCCAAAGATACCCTCCTAGCGGGAGCTCCTACAATGAGCAGTTCTTC. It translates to CASSQRYPPSGSSYNEQFF.